The following is a T cell receptor (beta chain) sequence with its context. This clone was observed many times. Its recognized antigen is unknown. No much larger clone exists at a distance of one base, and base qualities are not known. V was cut back by 1 base and J by 2 bases, leaving a gap of 5 bases between them. The germline V gene (reference sequence) yields LGHDT for CDR1 and YNNKEL for CDR2. The CDR3 contains 14 residues, cysteine and phenylalanine counted. The read is trimmed to its CDR3 DNA, 42 bases read in frame from base 1. No patient had received any treatment before thyroid surgery. The study retrospectively analysed patient clinical samples collected from the early 2010s to the late 2010s using T-cell receptor beta sequencing. These data belong to a study of metastatic and nonmetastatic thyroid tumors (dated by TCRdb to 2018 to 2021). Background for the entire study: Repertoires were compared across peripheral blood and tumor or nodule tissue samples from malignant and benign thyroid patients.

Receptor libraries were prepared by PCR. Sequencing took place on an Illumina HiSeq 4000. The TCR beta-chain CDR3 region of each patient was profiled by high-throughput sequencing. In the paper's pipeline: A classifier to discriminate distant-metastatic papillary thyroid cancer patients was built from CDR3 differences across clinicopathological groups. To measure repertoire diversity the researchers used the Shannon index, while the Morisita-Horn index served to gauge how similar the tumor and blood repertoires were. TCRdb ran its own pipeline on the public reads, namely fastp trimming at Q25 and MiXCR clone calling, and kept in-frame beta chains. The V and J calls were not made by the authors but by TCRdb's processing. The sample records roughly 20,000 clones, around 18% of which are singletons. The ten largest clones represent more than 2.5% of the sample. Overall study outcomes, separate from this receptor: In both blood and tumor samples, TCR beta diversity was reported to be significantly higher in malignant tumors than in benign nodules.

Rearrangement joined TRBV3-1 to TRBJ2-2; no D gene can be assigned with confidence. Specimen: adjacent normal tissue. The sequence was collected from a male donor with papillary thyroid cancer or a benign thyroid nodule (not recorded which). Some clones in this sample may be carry-over from other donors' samples. The DNA sequence is as follows: TGTGCCAGCAGCCAAGTTGGAAACACCGGGGAGCTGTTTTTT. It specifies CASSQVGNTGELFF. With the portions outside the CDR3 filled from the reference TRBV3-1 and TRBJ2-2 genes, the complete variable region becomes DTAVSQTPKYLVTQMGNDKSIKCEQNLGHDTMYWYKQDSKKFLKIMFSYNNKELIINETVPNRFSPKSPDKAHLNLHINSLELGDSAVYFCASSQVGNTGELFFGEGSRLTVL.